A selection of T cell receptor beta chains follows, all from one sample in a study of cytomegalovirus exposure and HLA in healthy donors. TCRdb's table, derived via immunoSEQ multiplex PCR, lists solely in-frame clones and lacks some. The data hold under 200,000 clones, with over 70% observed a single time. Sequencing used PBMCs. The receptors shown here come from a woman aged 25 to 45 in good health and CMV-seronegative. Each CDR3 is given with its conserved first and last residue. Fields, in order: J gene, V gene, CDR3 protein.

>TRBJ1-5|TRBV30
CAWKGARDQPQHF
>TRBJ2-1|TRBV27
CASSLYGLAGGNEQFF
>TRBJ1-2|TRBV7-2
CASSLERGRDYGYTF
>TRBJ1-1|TRBV18
CASSPSAESEAFF
>TRBJ2-2|TRBV29-1
CSVGDTGELFF
>TRBJ1-1|TRBV29-1
CSDSQGRNTEAFF
>TRBJ2-7|TRBV5-6
CASSLSRGAGDEQYF
>TRBJ2-7|TRBV7-9
CASSSNRDRGSYEQYF
>TRBJ1-2|TRBV6-1
CASSERRGSGGYTF
>TRBJ2-1|TRBV11-2
CASRAGSGDYNEQFF
>TRBJ1-1|TRBV30
CAWSTIRQTNTEAFF
>TRBJ1-5|TRBV28
CASRGGREGQPQHF
>TRBJ2-3|TRBV5-1
CASSSYGLAGTDTQYF
>TRBJ2-7|TRBV6-1
CASRPQNRAYEQYF
>TRBJ2-7|TRBV7-6
CASSSETGSEQYF
>TRBJ1-1|TRBV9
CASSFTPNTEAFF
>TRBJ2-7|TRBV5-1
CASSLAPPAGVSYEQYF
>TRBJ2-4|TRBV6-1
CASSEALWSQGPVNIQYF
>TRBJ1-4|TRBV2
CASSEAGDRGYEKLFF
>TRBJ1-1|TRBV10-2
CASGRDTSEAFF
>TRBJ1-1|TRBV5-1
CASSFGGYGEAFF
>TRBJ1-2|TRBV25-1
CASSEQGYGYTF
>TRBJ2-7|TRBV11-2
CASSLGQGDYEQYF
>TRBJ2-4|TRBV2
CASSDGMSIQYF
>TRBJ2-3|TRBV11-2
CASSSGGSTDTQYF
>TRBJ2-2|TRBV7-9
CASSFDRGRETGELFF
>TRBJ1-5|TRBV6-1
CASSENRDSNQPQHF
>TRBJ2-5|TRBV29-1
CSVAVSGGALKTQYF
>TRBJ1-3|TRBV15
CATSRVVGEGDTIYF
>TRBJ1-1|TRBV5-6
CASSLFGQRDTEAFF
>TRBJ1-2|TRBV18
CASSQNSDSGSGYTF
>TRBJ2-1|TRBV28
CASSPAGYNEQFF
>-|TRBV2
CASSAVYYEQYF
>TRBJ1-1|TRBV5-1
CASSRRTGFGNTEAFF
>TRBJ2-1|TRBV4-1
CASRSGGATGEQFF
>TRBJ2-7|TRBV5-6
CASSRDRLGPGQYF
>TRBJ2-1|TRBV9
CASSVGPGGRGDRGNEQFF
>TRBJ1-1|TRBV7-2
CASSEGQAKNTEAFF
>TRBJ1-2|TRBV19
CASSAANYGYTF
>TRBJ2-5|TRBV5-6
CASSSLKETQYF
>TRBJ2-1|TRBV28
CASSFHVQGGGLLF